The present T cell receptor beta chain was sequenced within a study of shared clonotypes between healthy human individuals. The CDR3 is 17 amino acids. Unmatched junction bases numbered 9, after V lost 4 bases and J lost 2 bases. Germline-derived CDR1 and CDR2 are SGHNT and YYREEE (reference sequence). In the authors' methods: Filtering differed since immunoSEQ provided only junctions, with no quality scores. Assay: immunoSEQ multiplex PCR; the TCRdb copy retains only in-frame clones and omits some. V and J calls and clone size come straight from that table; D and trimming were deduced from the DNA. The sample gives 2 million to 3 million clones, roughly 93% of which show up once; more than 0.35% is in the top ten.

The sample was naive CD4+ T cells from PBMCs. The subset here: CD45RA+ positively selected. V gene TRBV5-4 combines with J gene TRBJ2-3, with TRBD2 matching over 11 bases. The sequence came from a young man in good health. Some clones in this sample may be carry-over from other donors' samples. The CDR3 DNA reads TGTGCCAGCAGCCAAAGACTAGCGGGGCCCAACACAGATACGCAGTATTTT. The encoded protein is CASSQRLAGPNTDTQYF.